This T cell receptor beta chain was sequenced during a study of cytomegalovirus exposure and HLA in healthy donors. A multiplex PCR was run with 60 Vbeta primers and 13 Jbeta primers. Data came from immunoSEQ multiplex PCR; TCRdb stores just in-frame clones and leaves some out. The sample holds 110,000 to 150,000 clones, about three quarters seen once. Study-wide findings and caveats: According to a later analysis, most TCR beta chains associated with CMV appeared HLA-restricted.

A word on this clone: The target antigen is unknown.

V was trimmed by 2 bases and J by 3 bases, leaving 12 bases between them. CDR3 length equals 15 residues. Germline V CDR1 and CDR2: MNHEY, SVGAGI. V gene TRBV6-5 combines with J gene TRBJ2-3, with a tentative D call TRBD2 (6 bases). The clonotype comes from a male donor in good health and CMV-seronegative. Sequencing input: PBMCs. The CDR3 here is CASSYRPGGTDTQYF. In DNA form, the CDR3 reads TGTGCCAGCAGTTACCGCCCAGGAGGGACAGATACGCAGTATTTT.